This TCR beta chain was retrieved from a study of T cells in Graves' hyperthyroidism and ophthalmopathy. Study-level results: Researchers found most expanded thyroid clonotypes above 0.001 in blood as well.

The germline V gene has CDR1 DFQATT and CDR2 SNEGSKA (reference sequence). Trimming removed 0 bases at V and 5 bases at J, with 10 bases between. This CDR3 is built from 13 residues. Amplified TCR beta CDR3 regions derived from RNA transcripts. First-round RT-PCR of the TCR CDR3 relied on the HTBI primer set. TCRdb fed the multiplex PCR reads into MiXCR, producing one record per CDR3 protein. The sample carries hundreds of thousands of distinct CDR3 sequences, roughly 46% recorded once. Diagnoses were made from clinical symptoms, serum measures (thyroxine and TRAb), thyroid ultrasound and orbital computed tomography. This clonotype has at least ten counts. Its antigen is unknown.

Sequencing used peripheral blood or thyroid tissue (not recorded which). The receptor was isolated from an adult man with Graves' disease, either hyperthyroidism or ophthalmopathy (not recorded which). The chain recombines TRBV20-1 with TRBJ1-1; tentative D call: TRBD1 (5 bases). Here the CDR3 DNA reads TGCAGTGCTAGAGATTGGGACCAGACTGAAGCTTTCTTT. Protein product: CSARDWDQTEAFF.